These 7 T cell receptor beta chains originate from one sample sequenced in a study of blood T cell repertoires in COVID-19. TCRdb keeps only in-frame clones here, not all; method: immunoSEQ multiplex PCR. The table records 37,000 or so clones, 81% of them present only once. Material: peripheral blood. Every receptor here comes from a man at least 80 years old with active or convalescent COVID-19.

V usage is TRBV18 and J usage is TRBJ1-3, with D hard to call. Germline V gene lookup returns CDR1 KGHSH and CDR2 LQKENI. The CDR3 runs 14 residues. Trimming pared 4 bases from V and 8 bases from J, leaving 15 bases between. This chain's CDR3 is CASSLEPIRDTIYF. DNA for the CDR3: TGTGCCAGCTCACTCGAGCCCATCCGGGACACCATATATTTT.

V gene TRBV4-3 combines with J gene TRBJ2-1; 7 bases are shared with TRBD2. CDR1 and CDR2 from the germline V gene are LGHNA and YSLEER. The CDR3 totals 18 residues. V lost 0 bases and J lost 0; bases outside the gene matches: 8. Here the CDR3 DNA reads TGCGCCAGCAGCCAAGAGGCCAGCGGGAAAAGCTCCTACAATGAGCAGTTCTTC. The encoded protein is CASSQEASGKSSYNEQFF.

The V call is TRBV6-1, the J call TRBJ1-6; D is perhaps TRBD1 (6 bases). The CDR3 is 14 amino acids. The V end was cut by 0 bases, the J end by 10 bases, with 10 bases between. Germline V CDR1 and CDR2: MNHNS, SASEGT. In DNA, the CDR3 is TGTGCCAGCAGTGAAGCTGGGGGCTGGTCACCCCTCCACTTT. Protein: CASSEAGGWSPLHF.

The CDR3 nucleotides read TGTGCCAGCAGTTCCTTCGGGGGGGCTAATTCCTACGAGCAGTACTTC. Translation: CASSSFGGANSYEQYF. The chain has TRBV27 and TRBJ2-7, with 8 bases that match TRBD2. CDR3 length equals 16 residues. V shed 4 bases, J shed 1 base, and the junction held 9 bases outside the gene matches. The V gene's germline CDR1 is MNHEY and CDR2 SMNVEV (reference sequence).

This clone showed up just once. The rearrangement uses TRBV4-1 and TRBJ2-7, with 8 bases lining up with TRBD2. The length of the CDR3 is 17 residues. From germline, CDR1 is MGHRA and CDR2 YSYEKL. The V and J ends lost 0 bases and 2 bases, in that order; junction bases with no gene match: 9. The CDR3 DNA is TGCGCCAGCAGCCAAGAGAGGGCGGGACTAGTAGCCTACGAGCAGTACTTC. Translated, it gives CASSQERAGLVAYEQYF.

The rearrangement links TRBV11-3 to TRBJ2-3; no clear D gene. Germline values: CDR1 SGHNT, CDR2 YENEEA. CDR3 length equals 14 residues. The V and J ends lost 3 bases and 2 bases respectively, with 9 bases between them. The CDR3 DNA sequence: TGTGCCAGCAGCTTGGGCAGAGCCACAGATACGCAGTATTTT. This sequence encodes CASSLGRATDTQYF.

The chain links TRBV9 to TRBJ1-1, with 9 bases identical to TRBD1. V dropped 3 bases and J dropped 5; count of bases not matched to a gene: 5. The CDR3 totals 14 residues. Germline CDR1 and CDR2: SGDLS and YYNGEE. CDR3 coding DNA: TGTGCCAGCAGCGAGGGACAGGGTTGGACTGAAGCTTTCTTT. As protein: CASSEGQGWTEAFF.